The TCR beta chain under discussion was sequenced for a study of OX40 agonist ivuxolimab in advanced cancers. The method was immunoSEQ multiplex PCR; TCRdb's version includes in-frame clones alone and lacks a portion of them. The data hold just under 35,000 clones, with approximately 92% observed a single time. Germline CDR1 reads SGHAT; CDR2 reads FQNNGV. This CDR3 is 14 amino acids long. The origin of this receptor is an adult with an advanced solid tumor such as melanoma, head and neck, liver or kidney cancer. The sequenced sample was CD4+ or CD8+ T cells sorted from blood, obtained in a trial of the OX40 agonist ivuxolimab. V is TRBV11-2 and J is TRBJ2-5; TRBD1 or TRBD2 may be the D gene (5 bases each). Judging by the DNA end, TRBJ2-7 fits better; the J call may be wrong. CDR3 bases: TGTGCCAGCAGCTTTGGGGGAGCGGTCTACGAGCAGTACTTC. Amino acid sequence: CASSFGGAVYEQYF.